The entry below gives a single T cell receptor beta chain sequence along with its context. What this receptor recognizes is not known. Per-base qualities were not stored, and no clone one base away is much larger. These data belong to a study of CD8 T cells in ankylosing spondylitis (dated by TCRdb to about 2017). Regarding the research as a whole: The study set out to find disease-linked TCR variants by profiling T cell receptor beta repertoires in ankylosing spondylitis patients and healthy donors. In total, the full study cohort was made up of 100 to 140 healthy donors and about two dozen ankylosing spondylitis patients. Samples of peripheral blood were taken, and for ankylosing spondylitis patients, synovial fluid was collected as well.

Points the paper makes about the study in general: Significant enrichment of the disease-linked clones was reported in matched synovial fluid samples from ankylosing spondylitis patients. Some of the motif variants had been reported before in the synovial fluid and blood of reactive arthritis patients, a finding that suggests common disease-initiation mechanisms. A TCR beta motif of seven or eight highly homologous amino acid variants appeared characteristic of blood from ankylosing spondylitis patients. The disease-linked clones showed a CD8+ phenotype and occurred at relatively low frequencies in peripheral blood.

The sequencer was an Illumina HiSeq 2500. Quantitative 5'-RACE with molecular barcodes was the method used to prepare the TCR beta libraries. Turning to the authors' computational methods: A new computational method based on a probabilistic model of VDJ rearrangement was used to identify disease-linked TCR variants. In-frame beta chains were kept once TCRdb had trimmed the public reads at Q25 with fastp and called clones with MiXCR. When rows share a CDR3 protein, they turn into one entry using the most common DNA and genes. The V and J calls shown here were made by TCRdb, not taken from the authors' results. This sample lists some 240,000 distinct CDR3 sequences; 18% were detected once. Around 30% of the sample comes from the top ten. CDR1 MGHRA and CDR2 YSYEKL were looked up in the germline V gene. The germline V and J ends show losses of 4 bases and 0 bases respectively, and no gene match explains 12 bases of the junction. The CDR3 sequence holds 19 residues, the cysteine and phenylalanine included. Of the read, only the CDR3 DNA is kept; its 57 bases are in frame from base 1.

The sequence links TRBV4-1 to TRBJ2-6, with 7 central nucleotides matching TRBD1. The sequenced sample consisted of blood, either unsorted or a sorted T cell fraction (not recorded which). The source of this sequence is a male donor with ankylosing spondylitis or in good health (not recorded which). The nucleotides read TGCGCCAGCAGCCGAGACTGGACAGGCTCTGCCTCTGGGGCCAACGTCCTGACTTTC. Translated, it gives CASSRDWTGSASGANVLTF.